This T cell receptor (beta chain) was obtained from a study of blood T cell repertoires in COVID-19. Across the whole study: Researchers got acute and convalescent COVID-19 samples from the United States, Italy and Spain. The analysed material was cDNA or gDNA that came from T cells, B-cell-depleted T cells, or PBMCs.

Authors' methods: Estimation of nucleated cell counts was performed using reference gene primer amplification. Some clones are missing from TCRdb's copy, which holds only in-frame ones; the method was immunoSEQ multiplex PCR. The V and J calls and the clone size are those of that table, but D and trimming were determined from the DNA. The repertoire includes 300,000 or so clones, around 90% of them detected once, and 1% sits in the top ten. The source is a man in his fifties or sixties with active or convalescent COVID-19. Material: peripheral blood.

CDR3 nucleotide sequence: TGTGCCAGCTCACCACCTAGCGGGTTTTACAATGAGCAGTTCTTC. As protein: CASSPPSGFYNEQFF. J is TRBJ2-1 and V is TRBV18; 7 nucleotides match TRBD2. Germline V lookup: CDR1 KGHSH, CDR2 LQKENI. V lost 0 bases and J lost 4; bases outside the gene matches: 3. The CDR3 contains 15 residues.